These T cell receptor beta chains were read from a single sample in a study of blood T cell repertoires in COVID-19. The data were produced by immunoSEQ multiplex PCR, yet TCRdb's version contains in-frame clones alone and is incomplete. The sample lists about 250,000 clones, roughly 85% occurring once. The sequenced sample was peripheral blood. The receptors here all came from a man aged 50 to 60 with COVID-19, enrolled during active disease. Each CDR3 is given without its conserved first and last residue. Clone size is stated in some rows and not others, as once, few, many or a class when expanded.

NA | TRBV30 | AWSVVGQVLNTEAF
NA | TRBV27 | ASSSGSTKNSPLH
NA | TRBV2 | ASRVGGADTQY
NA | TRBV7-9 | ASSPATGGQPQH
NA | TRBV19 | ASSETGGETQY
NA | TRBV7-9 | ASSLDRGAGNTIY
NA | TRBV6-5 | ASSYWTSQETQY
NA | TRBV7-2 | ASSLGRGRGSYNEQF
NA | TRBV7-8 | ASSFQRGGTYEQY
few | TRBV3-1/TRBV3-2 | ASSLRQGQGAEKLF
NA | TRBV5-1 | ASSWGTDDYEQY
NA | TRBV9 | ASSVGQTGELF
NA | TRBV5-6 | ASSLIPGRDISPLH
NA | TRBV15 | ATSSVRVGQPQH
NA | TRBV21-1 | ASSKGCKKPHGYT
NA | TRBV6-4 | ASSTWTSGNTGELF
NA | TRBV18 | ASSSIDPGQGGEKLF
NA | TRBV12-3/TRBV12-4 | ASTKGFYYGYT
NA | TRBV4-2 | ASSQVGGGNYNEQF
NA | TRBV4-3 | ASSLQGISGANVLT
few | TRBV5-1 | ASSLARATNEKLF
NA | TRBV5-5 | ASTTRRDSSTDTQY
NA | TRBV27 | ASSLSWAGTGGPLTQY
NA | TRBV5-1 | ASSGPDRNTGELF
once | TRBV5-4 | AIKAATNEKLF
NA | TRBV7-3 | ASRGGRSYEQY
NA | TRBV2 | ASSKDRDYEQY
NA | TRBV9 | ASSVTGESGAF
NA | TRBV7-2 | ASSFGQGPYEQY
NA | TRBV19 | ASSTFYGQGAFGYT
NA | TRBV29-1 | SAMGTSTEAF
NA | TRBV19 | ASSTRGRETQY
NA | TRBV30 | AWSVRRQGDYEQY
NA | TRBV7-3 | ASSSTSGGTGELF
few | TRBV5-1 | ASSLQGAAYNSPLH